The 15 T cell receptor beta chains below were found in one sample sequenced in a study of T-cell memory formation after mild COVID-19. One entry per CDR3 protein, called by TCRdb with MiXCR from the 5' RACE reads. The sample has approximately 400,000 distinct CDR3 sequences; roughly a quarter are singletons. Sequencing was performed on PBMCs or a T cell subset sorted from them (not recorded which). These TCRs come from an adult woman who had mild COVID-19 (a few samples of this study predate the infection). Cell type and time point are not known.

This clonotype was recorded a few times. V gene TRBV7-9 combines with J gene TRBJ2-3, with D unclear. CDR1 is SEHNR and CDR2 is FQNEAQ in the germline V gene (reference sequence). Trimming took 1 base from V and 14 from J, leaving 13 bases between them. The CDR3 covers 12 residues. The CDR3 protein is CASSLDIIPAYF. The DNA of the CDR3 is TGTGCCAGCAGCTTAGATATCATACCGGCGTATTTT. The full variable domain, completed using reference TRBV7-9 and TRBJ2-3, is DTGVSQNPRHKITKRGQNVTFRCDPISEHNRLYWYRQTLGQGPEFLTYFQNEAQLEKSRLLSDRFSAERPKGSFSTLEIQRTEQGDSAMYLCASSLDIIPAYFGPGTRLTVL.

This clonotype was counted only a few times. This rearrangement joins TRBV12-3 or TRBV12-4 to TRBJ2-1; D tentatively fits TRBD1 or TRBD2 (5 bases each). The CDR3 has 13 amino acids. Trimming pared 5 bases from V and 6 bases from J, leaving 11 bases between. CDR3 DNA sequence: TGTGCCAGCAGTAGGGACCACCGCAATGAGCAGTTCTTC. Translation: CASSRDHRNEQFF.

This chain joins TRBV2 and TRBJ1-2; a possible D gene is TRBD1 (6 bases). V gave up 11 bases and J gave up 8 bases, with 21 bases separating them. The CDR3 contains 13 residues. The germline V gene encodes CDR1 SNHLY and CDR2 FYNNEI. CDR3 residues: CAEGEMTGTGYTF. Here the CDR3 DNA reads TGTGCCGAGGGCGAAATGACAGGCACAGGCTACACCTTC.

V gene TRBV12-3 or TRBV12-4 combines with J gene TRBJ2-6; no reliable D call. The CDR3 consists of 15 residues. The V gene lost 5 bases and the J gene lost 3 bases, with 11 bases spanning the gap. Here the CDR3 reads CASSPIGYGANVLTF. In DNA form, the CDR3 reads TGTGCCAGCAGTCCCATCGGGTATGGGGCCAACGTCCTGACTTTC.

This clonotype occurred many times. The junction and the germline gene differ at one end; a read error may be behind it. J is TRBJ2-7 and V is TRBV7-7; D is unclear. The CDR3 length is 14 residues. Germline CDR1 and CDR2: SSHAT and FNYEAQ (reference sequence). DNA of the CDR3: TGTGCTAGCAGCCCAGGCCCGGGTTCCTACGAGCAGTACTTC. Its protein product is CASSPGPGSYEQYF.

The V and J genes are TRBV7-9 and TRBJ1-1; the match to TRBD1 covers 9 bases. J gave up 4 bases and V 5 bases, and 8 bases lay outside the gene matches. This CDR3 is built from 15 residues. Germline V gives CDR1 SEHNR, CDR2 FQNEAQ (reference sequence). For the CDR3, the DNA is TGTGCCAGCAGCATACAAACGGGACAGGGCACTGAAGCTTTCTTT. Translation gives CASSIQTGQGTEAFF. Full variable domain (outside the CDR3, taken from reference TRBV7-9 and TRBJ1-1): DTGVSQNPRHKITKRGQNVTFRCDPISEHNRLYWYRQTLGQGPEFLTYFQNEAQLEKSRLLSDRFSAERPKGSFSTLEIQRTEQGDSAMYLCASSIQTGQGTEAFFGQGTRLTVV.

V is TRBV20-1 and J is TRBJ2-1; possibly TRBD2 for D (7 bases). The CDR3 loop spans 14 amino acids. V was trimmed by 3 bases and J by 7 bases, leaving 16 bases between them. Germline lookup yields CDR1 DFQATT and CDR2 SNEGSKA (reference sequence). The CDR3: CSASPTRGGNEQFF. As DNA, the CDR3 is TGCAGTGCTAGCCCGACTAGGGGGGGGAATGAGCAGTTCTTC.

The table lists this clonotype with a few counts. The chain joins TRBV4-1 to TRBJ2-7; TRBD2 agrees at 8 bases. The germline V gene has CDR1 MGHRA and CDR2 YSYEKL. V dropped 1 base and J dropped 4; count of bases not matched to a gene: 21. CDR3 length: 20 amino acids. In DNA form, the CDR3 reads TGCGCCAGCAGCCAAGGACCGTGGTTTGCGGGGGGCGACGGAGGTTACGAGCAGTACTTC. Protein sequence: CASSQGPWFAGGDGGYEQYF.

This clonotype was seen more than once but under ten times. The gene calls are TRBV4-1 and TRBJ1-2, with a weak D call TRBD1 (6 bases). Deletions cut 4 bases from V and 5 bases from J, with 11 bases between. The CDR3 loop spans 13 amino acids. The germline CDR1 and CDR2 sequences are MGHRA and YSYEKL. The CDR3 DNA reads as TGCGCCAGCAGCCGCACAGGGAAATATGGCTACACCTTC. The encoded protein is CASSRTGKYGYTF.

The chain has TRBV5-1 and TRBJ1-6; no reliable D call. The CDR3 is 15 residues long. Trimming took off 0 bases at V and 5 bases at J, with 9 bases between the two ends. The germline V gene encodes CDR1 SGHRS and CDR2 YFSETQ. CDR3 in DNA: TGCGCCAGCAGCTTGGACGTTGGGGATAATTCACCCCTCCACTTT. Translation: CASSLDVGDNSPLHF.

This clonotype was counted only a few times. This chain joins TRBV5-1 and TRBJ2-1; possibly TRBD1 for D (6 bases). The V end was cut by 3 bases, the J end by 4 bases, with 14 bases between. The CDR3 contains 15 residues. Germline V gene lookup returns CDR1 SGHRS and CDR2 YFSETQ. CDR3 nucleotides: TGCGCCAGCAGCTCTGGGGGCTCAGGGTACAATGAGCAGTTCTTC. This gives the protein CASSSGGSGYNEQFF.

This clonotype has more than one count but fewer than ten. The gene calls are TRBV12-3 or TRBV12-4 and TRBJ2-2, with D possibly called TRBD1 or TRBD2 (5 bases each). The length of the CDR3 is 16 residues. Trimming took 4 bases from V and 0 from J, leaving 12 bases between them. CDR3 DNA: TGTGCCAGCAGTTCCGGGACGGCTCCGAACACCGGGGAGCTGTTTTTT. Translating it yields CASSSGTAPNTGELFF.

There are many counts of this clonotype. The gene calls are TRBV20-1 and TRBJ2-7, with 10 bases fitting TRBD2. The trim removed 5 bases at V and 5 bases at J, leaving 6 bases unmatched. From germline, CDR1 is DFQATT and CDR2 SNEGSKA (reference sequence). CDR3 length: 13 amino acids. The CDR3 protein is CSARTSGGNEQYF. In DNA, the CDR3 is TGCAGTGCTCGGACTAGCGGAGGAAACGAGCAGTACTTC.

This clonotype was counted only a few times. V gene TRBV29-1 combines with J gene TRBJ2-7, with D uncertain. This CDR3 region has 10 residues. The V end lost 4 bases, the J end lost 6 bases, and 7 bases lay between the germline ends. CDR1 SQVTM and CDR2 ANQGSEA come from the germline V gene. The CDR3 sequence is CSVARFEQYF. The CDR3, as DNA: TGCAGCGTTGCTCGCTTCGAGCAGTACTTC.

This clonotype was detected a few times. This chain's CDR3 is CASSLGLEGWNTEAFF. The CDR3 DNA reads as TGCGCCAGCAGCTTGGGCCTAGAGGGGTGGAACACTGAAGCTTTCTTT. The J gene is TRBJ1-1, the V gene TRBV5-1; possible D gene TRBD1, 5 bases. Trimming shortened V by 0 bases and J by 1 base, and 13 bases separated the two germline ends. Germline V gene sequence: CDR1 SGHRS, CDR2 YFSETQ. CDR3 length: 16 residues.